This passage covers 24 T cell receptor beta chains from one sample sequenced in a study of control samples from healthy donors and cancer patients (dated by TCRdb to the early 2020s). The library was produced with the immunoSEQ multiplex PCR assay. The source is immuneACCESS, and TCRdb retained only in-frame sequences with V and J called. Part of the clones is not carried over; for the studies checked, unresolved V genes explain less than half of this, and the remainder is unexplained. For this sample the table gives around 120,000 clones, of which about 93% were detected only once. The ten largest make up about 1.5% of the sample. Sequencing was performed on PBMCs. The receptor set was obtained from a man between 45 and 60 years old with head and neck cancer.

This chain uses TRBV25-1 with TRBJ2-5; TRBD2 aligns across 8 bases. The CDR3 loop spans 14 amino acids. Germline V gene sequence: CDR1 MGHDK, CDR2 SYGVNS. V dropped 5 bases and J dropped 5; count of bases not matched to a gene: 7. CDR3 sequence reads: CASSTPSGWETQYF. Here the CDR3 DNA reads TGTGCCAGCAGTACCCCTAGCGGGTGGGAGACCCAGTACTTC.

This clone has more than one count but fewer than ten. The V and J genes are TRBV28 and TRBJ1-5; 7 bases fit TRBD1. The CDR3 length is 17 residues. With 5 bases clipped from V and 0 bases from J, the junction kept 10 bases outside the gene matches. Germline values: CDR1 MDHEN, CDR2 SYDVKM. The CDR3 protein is CASSHQGGGYSNQPQHF. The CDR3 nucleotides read TGTGCCAGCAGTCACCAGGGGGGAGGATATAGCAATCAGCCCCAGCATTTT.

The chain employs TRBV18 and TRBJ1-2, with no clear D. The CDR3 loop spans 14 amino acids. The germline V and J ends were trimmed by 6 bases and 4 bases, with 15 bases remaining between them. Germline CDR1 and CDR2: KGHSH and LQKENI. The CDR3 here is CASSPSTETYGYTF. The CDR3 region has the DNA TGTGCCAGCTCCCCGTCGACGGAGACCTATGGCTACACCTTC.

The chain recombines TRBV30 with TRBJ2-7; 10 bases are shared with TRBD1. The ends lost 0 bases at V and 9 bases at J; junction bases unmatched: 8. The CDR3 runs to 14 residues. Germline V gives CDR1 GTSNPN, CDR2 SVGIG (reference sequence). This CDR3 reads CAWSVGTGVLRQYF. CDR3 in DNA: TGTGCCTGGAGTGTAGGGACAGGGGTTCTTCGGCAGTACTTC. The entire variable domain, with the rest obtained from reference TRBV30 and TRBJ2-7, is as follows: SQTIHQWPATLVQPVGSPLSLECTVEGTSNPNLYWYRQAAGRGLQLLFYSVGIGQISSEVPQNLSASRPQDRQFILSSKKLLLSDSGFYLCAWSVGTGVLRQYFGPGTRLTVT.

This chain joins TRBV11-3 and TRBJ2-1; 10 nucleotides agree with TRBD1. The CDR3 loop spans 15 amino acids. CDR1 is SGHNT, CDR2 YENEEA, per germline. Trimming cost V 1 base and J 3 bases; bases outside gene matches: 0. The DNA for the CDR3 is TGTGCCAGCAGCTTAGGGACAGGGGGCTACAATGAGCAGTTCTTC. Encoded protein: CASSLGTGGYNEQFF.

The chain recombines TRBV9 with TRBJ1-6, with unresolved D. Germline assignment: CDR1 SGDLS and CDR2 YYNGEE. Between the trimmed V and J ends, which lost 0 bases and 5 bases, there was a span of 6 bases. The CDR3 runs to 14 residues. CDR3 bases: TGTGCCAGCAGCGTAGCCCAAGATAATTCACCCCTCCACTTT. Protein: CASSVAQDNSPLHF. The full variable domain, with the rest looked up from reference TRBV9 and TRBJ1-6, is DSGVTQTPKHLITATGQRVTLRCSPRSGDLSVYWYQQSLDQGLQFLIQYYNGEERAKGNILERFSAQQFPDLHSELNLSSLELGDSALYFCASSVAQDNSPLHFGNGTRLTVT.

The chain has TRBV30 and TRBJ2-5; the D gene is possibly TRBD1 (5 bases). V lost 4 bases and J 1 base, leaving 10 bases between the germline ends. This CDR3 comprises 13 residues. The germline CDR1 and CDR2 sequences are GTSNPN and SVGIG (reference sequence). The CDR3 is CAWNRQSQETQYF. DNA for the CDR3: TGTGCCTGGAATCGACAGTCCCAAGAGACCCAGTACTTC.

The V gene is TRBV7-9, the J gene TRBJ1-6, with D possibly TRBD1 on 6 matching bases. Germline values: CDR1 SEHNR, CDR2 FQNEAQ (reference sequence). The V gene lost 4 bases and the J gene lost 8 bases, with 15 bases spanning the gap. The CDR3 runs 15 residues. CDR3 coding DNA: TGTGCCAGCAGCTCCTTGACAGGATCTTATTCACCCCTCCACTTT. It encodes CASSSLTGSYSPLHF. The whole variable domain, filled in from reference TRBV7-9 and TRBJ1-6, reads DTGVSQNPRHKITKRGQNVTFRCDPISEHNRLYWYRQTLGQGPEFLTYFQNEAQLEKSRLLSDRFSAERPKGSFSTLEIQRTEQGDSAMYLCASSSLTGSYSPLHFGNGTRLTVT.

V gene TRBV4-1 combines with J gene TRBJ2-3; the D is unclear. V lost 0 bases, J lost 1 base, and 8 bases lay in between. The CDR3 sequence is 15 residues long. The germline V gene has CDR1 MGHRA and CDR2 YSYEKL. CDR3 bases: TGCGCCAGCAGCCAAGATTATGCGGGCACAGATACGCAGTATTTT. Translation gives CASSQDYAGTDTQYF.

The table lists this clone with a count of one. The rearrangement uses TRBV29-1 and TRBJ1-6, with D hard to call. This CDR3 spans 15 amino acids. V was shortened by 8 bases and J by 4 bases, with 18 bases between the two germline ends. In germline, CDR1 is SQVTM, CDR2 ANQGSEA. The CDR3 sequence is CSPSPRTEYNSPLHF. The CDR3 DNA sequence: TGCAGCCCGTCGCCCCGAACAGAATATAATTCACCCCTCCACTTT.

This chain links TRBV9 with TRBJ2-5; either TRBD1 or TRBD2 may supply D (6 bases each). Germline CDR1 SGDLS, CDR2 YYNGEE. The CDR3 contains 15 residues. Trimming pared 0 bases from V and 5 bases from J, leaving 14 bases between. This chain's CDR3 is CASSVVGGLSETQYF. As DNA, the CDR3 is TGTGCCAGCAGCGTAGTAGGGGGACTTTCCGAGACCCAGTACTTC.

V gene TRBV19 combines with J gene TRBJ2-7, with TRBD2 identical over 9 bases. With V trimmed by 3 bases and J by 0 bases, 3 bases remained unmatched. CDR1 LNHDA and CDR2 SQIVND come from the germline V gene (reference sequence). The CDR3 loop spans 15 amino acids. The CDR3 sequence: CASSISGGASYEQYF. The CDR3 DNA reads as TGTGCCAGTAGTATTAGCGGGGGAGCCTCCTACGAGCAGTACTTC.

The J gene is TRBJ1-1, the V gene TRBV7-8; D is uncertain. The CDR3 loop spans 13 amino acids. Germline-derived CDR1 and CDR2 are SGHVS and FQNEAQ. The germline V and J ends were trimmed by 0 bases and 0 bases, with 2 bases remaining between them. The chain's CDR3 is CASSLAMNTEAFF. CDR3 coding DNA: TGTGCCAGCAGCTTAGCCATGAACACTGAAGCTTTCTTT.

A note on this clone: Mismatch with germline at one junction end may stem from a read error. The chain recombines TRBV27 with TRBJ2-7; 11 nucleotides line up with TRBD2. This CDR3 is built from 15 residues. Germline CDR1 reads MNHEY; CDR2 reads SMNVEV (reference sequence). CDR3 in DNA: TGTGCCAGCAGTTTATCGGGGACTAGCGGATACGAGCAGCACTTC. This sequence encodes CASSLSGTSGYEQHF.

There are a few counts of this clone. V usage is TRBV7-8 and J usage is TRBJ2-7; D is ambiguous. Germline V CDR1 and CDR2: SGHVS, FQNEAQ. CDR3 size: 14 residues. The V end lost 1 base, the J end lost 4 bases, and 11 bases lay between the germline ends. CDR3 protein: CASSLVSRTYEQYF. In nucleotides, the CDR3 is TGTGCCAGCAGCTTAGTTTCCAGAACATACGAGCAGTACTTC.

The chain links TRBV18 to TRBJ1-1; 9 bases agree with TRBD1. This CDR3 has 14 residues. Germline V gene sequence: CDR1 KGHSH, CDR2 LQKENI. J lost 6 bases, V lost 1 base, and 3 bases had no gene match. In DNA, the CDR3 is TGTGCCAGCTCACCACTGGACAGGGGCCCTGAAGCTTTCTTT. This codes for CASSPLDRGPEAFF. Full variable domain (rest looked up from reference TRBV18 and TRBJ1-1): NAGVMQNPRHLVRRRGQEARLRCSPMKGHSHVYWYRQLPEEGLKFMVYLQKENIIDESGMPKERFSAEFPKEGPSILRIQQVVRGDSAAYFCASSPLDRGPEAFFGQGTRLTVV.

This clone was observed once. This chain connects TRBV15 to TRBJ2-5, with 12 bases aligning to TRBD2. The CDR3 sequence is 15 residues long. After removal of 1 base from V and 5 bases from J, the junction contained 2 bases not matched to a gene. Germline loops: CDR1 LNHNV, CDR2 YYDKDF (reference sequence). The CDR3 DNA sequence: TGTGCCACCAGCAGAGGAACTAGCGGGGGGGAGACCCAGTACTTC. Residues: CATSRGTSGGETQYF.

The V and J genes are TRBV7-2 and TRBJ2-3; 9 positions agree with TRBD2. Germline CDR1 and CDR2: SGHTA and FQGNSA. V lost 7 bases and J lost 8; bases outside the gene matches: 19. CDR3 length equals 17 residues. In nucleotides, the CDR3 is TGTGCCAGCATTCCTGGGGTTCGGCGGGGGGGAATAGGTACGCAGTATTTT. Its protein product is CASIPGVRRGGIGTQYF.

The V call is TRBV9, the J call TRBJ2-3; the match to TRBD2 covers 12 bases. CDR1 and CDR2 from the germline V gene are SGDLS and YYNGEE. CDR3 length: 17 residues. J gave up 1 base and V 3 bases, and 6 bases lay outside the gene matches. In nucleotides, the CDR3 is TGTGCCAGCAGCGCTCGACTAGCGGGGGTCCGCACAGATACGCAGTATTTT. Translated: CASSARLAGVRTDTQYF.

CDR3 protein: CASSPTGGEQYF. The DNA for the CDR3 is TGTGCCAGCAGTCCGACAGGCGGGGAGCAGTACTTC. The chain joins TRBV12-3 or TRBV12-4 to TRBJ2-7; D might be TRBD1 (6 bases). V dropped 5 bases and J dropped 7 bases, with 12 bases sitting between them. CDR3 length: 12 amino acids.

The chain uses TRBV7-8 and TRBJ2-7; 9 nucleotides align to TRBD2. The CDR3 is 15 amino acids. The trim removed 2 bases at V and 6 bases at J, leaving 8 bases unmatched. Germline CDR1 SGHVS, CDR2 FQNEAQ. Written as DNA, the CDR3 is TGTGCCAGCAGCTTAACTATAGCGGGGGAGTTCGAGCAGTACTTC. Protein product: CASSLTIAGEFEQYF.

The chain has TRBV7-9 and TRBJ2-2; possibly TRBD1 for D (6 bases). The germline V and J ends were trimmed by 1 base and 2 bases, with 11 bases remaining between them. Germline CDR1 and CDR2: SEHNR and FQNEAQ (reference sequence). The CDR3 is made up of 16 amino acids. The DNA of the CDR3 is TGTGCCAGCAGCTTAGTGAGGACAGCCAACACCGGGGAGCTGTTTTTT. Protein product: CASSLVRTANTGELFF.

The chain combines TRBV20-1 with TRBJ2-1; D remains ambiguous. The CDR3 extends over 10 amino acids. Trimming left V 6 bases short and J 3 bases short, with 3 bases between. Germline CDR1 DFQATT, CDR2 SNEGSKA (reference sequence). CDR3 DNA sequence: TGCAGTGCGGGCTACAATGAGCAGTTCTTC. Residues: CSAGYNEQFF.

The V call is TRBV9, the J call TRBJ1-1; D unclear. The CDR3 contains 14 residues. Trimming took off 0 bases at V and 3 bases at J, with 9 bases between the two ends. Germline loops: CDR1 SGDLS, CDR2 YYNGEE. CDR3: CASSVGGGDTEAFF. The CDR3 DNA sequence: TGTGCCAGCAGCGTAGGGGGTGGAGACACTGAAGCTTTCTTT.